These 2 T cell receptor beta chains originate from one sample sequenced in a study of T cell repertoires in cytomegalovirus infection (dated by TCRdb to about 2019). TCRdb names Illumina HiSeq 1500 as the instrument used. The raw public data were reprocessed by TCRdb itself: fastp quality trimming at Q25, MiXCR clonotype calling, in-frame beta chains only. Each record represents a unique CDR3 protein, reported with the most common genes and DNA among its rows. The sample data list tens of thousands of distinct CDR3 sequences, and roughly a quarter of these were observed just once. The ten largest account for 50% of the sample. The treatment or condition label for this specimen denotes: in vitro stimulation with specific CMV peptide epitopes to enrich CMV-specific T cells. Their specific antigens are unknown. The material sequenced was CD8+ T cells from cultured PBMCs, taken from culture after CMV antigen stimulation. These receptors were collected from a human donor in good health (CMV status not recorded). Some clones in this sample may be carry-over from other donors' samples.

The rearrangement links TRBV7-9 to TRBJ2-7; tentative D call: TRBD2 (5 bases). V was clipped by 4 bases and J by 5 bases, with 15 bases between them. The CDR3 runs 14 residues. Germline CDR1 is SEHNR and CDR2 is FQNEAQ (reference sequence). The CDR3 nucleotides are TGTGCCAGCAGCTCGACACCGGGGTCCGACGAGCAGTACTTC. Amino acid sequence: CASSSTPGSDEQYF.

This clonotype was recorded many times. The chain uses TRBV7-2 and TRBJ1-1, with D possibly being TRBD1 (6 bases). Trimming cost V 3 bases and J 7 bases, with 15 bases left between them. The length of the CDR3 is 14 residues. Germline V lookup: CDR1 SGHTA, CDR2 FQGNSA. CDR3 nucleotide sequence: TGTGCCAGCAGCTTGGAGGGGGGGCCAATTGAAGCTTTCTTT. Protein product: CASSLEGGPIEAFF.